The 14 T cell receptor beta chains below come from one sample, sequenced in a study of PD-L1 blockade in urothelial cancer. The table came from immunoSEQ multiplex PCR; TCRdb's copy has only in-frame clones and leaves some out. Of fewer than 30,000 clones in the sample, 84% are singletons; the top ten hold around 9.5%. Sequences were derived from PBMCs, sampled around atezolizumab (anti-PD-L1) treatment. Receptors were obtained from a man aged 70 or older with urothelial cancer.

The chain couples TRBV30 to TRBJ1-2; 7 nucleotides line up with TRBD1. The V segment lost 8 bases and the J segment 4 bases; nucleotides outside the gene matches: 13. The CDR3 totals 14 residues. Germline V gene data show CDR1 as GTSNPN and CDR2 as SVGIG (reference sequence). The CDR3 spells CATPGRQGFYGYTF. CDR3 nucleotides: TGTGCCACTCCCGGGAGACAGGGTTTCTATGGCTACACCTTC. The entire variable domain, with the rest obtained from reference TRBV30 and TRBJ1-2, is as follows: SQTIHQWPATLVQPVGSPLSLECTVEGTSNPNLYWYRQAAGRGLQLLFYSVGIGQISSEVPQNLSASRPQDRQFILSSKKLLLSDSGFYLCATPGRQGFYGYTFGSGTRLTVV.

This clone was counted a few times. This chain uses TRBV10-3 with TRBJ1-1, with 8 nucleotides matching TRBD1. Per germline, CDR1 ENHRY and CDR2 SYGVKD. The CDR3 has 16 residues. J lost 1 base, V lost 0 bases, and 4 bases had no gene match. The DNA of the CDR3 is TGTGCCATCAGTGAGTCACTAGGACAGGGGAACACTGAAGCTTTCTTT. It specifies CAISESLGQGNTEAFF.

The chain carries TRBV18 and TRBJ2-1; weak D call: TRBD2 (6 bases). This CDR3 is built from 15 residues. The germline CDR1 and CDR2 sequences are KGHSH and LQKENI. V was shortened by 1 base and J by 10 bases, with 17 bases between the two germline ends. The CDR3 sequence: CASSPLPGTHSEQFF. The CDR3 nucleotides are TGTGCCAGCTCACCACTTCCCGGGACTCATTCAGAGCAGTTCTTC.

This clone was recorded a few times. This chain connects TRBV19 to TRBJ2-1, with 7 bases that match TRBD1. Germline V gene data show CDR1 as LNHDA and CDR2 as SQIVND (reference sequence). V dropped 4 bases and J dropped 0; count of bases not matched to a gene: 3. The CDR3 covers 15 residues. CDR3 DNA: TGTGCCAGTAGTAAGGGACAGAGCTCCTACAATGAGCAGTTCTTC. Translated, it gives CASSKGQSSYNEQFF.

The chain employs TRBV7-2 and TRBJ1-2, with TRBD1 matching over 10 bases. The CDR3 totals 14 residues. Trimming took 5 bases from V and 9 from J; bases not matched to a gene: 9. CDR1 and CDR2 (germline): SGHTA, FQGNSA. The CDR3 DNA reads TGTGCCAGCAGCCGACAGGGGGCGGGGGAAAGCTACACCTTC. This gives the protein CASSRQGAGESYTF.

The chain employs TRBV20-1 and TRBJ2-7, with unresolved D. Germline CDR1 and CDR2: DFQATT and SNEGSKA (reference sequence). This CDR3 region has 11 residues. The V gene lost 1 base and the J gene lost 4 bases, with 5 bases spanning the gap. The CDR3 loop reads CSARASYEQYF. The CDR3 region has the DNA TGCAGTGCTAGAGCCTCGTACGAGCAGTACTTC.

The genes are TRBV6-5 and TRBJ2-7; no firm D call. With 4 bases removed from V and 0 bases from J, the gap between germline ends came to 10 bases. From germline, CDR1 is MNHEY and CDR2 SVGAGI. The CDR3 contains 14 residues. DNA for the CDR3: TGTGCCAGCAGTTTAGCTGTCAGCTCCTACGAGCAGTACTTC. This gives the protein CASSLAVSSYEQYF.

The chain carries TRBV5-4 and TRBJ1-1, with TRBD1 matching over 8 bases. The germline CDR1 and CDR2 sequences are SGHNT and YYREEE (reference sequence). The V gene end was trimmed by 3 bases and the J gene end by 6 bases; junction bases not matched to a gene: 1. The CDR3 is 12 amino acids. The CDR3, as DNA: TGTGCCAGCAGCTCAGGGGGCGCTGAAGCTTTCTTT. This encodes CASSSGGAEAFF.

The chain carries TRBV28 and TRBJ1-2; 8 positions agree with TRBD1. This CDR3 comprises 13 residues. Germline CDR1 is MDHEN and CDR2 is SYDVKM. The V and J ends lost 4 bases and 8 bases, in that order; junction bases with no gene match: 6. The chain's CDR3 is CASSSGQERGYTF. The CDR3 coding sequence is TGTGCCAGCAGTTCGGGACAGGAGCGCGGCTACACCTTC.

V and J are TRBV28 and TRBJ2-1, with D maybe TRBD1 (6 bases). The germline gives CDR1 MDHEN, CDR2 SYDVKM. The V and J ends lost 5 bases and 5 bases respectively, with 16 bases between them. The CDR3 is 15 amino acids. In DNA, the CDR3 is TGTGCCAGCAGTGCCCGGGGCAGGGGCCACAATGAGCAGTTCTTC. It translates to CASSARGRGHNEQFF. The full variable domain, in which reference TRBV28 and TRBJ2-1 provide the parts outside the CDR3, is DVKVTQSSRYLVKRTGEKVFLECVQDMDHENMFWYRQDPGLGLRLIYFSYDVKMKEKGDIPEGYSVSREKKERFSLILESASTNQTSMYLCASSARGRGHNEQFFGPGTRLTVL.

V gene TRBV5-4 combines with J gene TRBJ1-2; D not certain. V lost 0 bases, J lost 6 bases, and 6 bases lay in between. This CDR3 is 12 amino acids long. Per germline, CDR1 SGHNT and CDR2 YYREEE (reference sequence). The CDR3 bases are TGTGCCAGCAGCTTGGCCCAGAATGGCTACACCTTC. It specifies CASSLAQNGYTF.

The CDR3 nucleotides are TGTGCCACGGGACTAGCGGGATTCGATGAGCAGTTCTTC. Translation: CATGLAGFDEQFF. The rearrangement uses TRBV10-3 and TRBJ2-7, with 13 positions matching TRBD2. The DNA end is more similar to TRBJ2-1, so the J call may be wrong. Germline V lookup: CDR1 ENHRY, CDR2 SYGVKD. The CDR3 sequence is 13 residues long.

This chain joins TRBV5-1 and TRBJ1-4; D gene ambiguous. This CDR3 spans 15 amino acids. The germline V gene encodes CDR1 SGHRS and CDR2 YFSETQ. V lost 0 bases and J lost 0, with 6 bases in between. The CDR3 nucleotides read TGCGCCAGCAGCTTGGCGGTTGCAACTAATGAAAAACTGTTTTTT. Translated: CASSLAVATNEKLFF.

This rearrangement joins TRBV10-3 to TRBJ2-7, with 8 bases matching TRBD1. Germline V gene sequence: CDR1 ENHRY, CDR2 SYGVKD. This CDR3 has 15 residues. Trimming cost V 5 bases and J 2 bases; bases outside gene matches: 8. The CDR3 protein is CAISSTGDLTYEQYF. The CDR3 DNA sequence: TGTGCCATCAGTTCGACAGGGGACCTTACCTACGAGCAGTACTTC.